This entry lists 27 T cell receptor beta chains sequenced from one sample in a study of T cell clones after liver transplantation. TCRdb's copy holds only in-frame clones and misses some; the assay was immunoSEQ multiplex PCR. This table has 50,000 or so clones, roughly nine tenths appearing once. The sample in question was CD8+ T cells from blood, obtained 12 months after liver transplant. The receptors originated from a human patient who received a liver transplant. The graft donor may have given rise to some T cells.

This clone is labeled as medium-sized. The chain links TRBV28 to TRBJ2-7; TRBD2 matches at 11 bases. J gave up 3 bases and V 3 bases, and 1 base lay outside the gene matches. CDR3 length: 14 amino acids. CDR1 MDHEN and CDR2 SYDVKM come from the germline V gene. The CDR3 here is CASSFGLAGYEQYF. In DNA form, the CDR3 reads TGTGCCAGCAGTTTCGGACTAGCGGGCTACGAGCAGTACTTC.

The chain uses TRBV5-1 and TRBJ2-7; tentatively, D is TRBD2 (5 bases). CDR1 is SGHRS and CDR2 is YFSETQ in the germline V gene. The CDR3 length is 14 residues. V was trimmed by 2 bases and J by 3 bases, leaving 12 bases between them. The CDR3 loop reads CASSFLFRGYEQYF. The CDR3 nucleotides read TGCGCCAGCAGCTTTCTGTTCCGGGGCTACGAGCAGTACTTC.

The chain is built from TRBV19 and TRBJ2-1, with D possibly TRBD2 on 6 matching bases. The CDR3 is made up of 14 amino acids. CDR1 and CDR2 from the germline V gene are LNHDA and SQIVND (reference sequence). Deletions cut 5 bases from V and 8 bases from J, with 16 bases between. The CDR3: CASSEWTTRDEQFF. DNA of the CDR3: TGTGCCAGTAGTGAGTGGACTACGCGCGATGAGCAGTTCTTC.

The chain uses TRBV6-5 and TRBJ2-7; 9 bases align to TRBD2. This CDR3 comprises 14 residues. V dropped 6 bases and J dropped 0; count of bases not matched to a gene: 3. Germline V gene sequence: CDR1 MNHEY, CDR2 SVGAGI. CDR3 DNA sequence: TGTGCCAGCAGCCTAGCGGGGAGCTCCTACGAGCAGTACTTC. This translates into CASSLAGSSYEQYF.

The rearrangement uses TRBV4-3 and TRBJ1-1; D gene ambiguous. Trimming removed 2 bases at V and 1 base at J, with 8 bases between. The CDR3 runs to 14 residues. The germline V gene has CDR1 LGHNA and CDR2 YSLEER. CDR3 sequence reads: CASSQRKENTEAFF. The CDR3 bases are TGCGCCAGCAGCCAAAGGAAGGAGAACACTGAAGCTTTCTTT.

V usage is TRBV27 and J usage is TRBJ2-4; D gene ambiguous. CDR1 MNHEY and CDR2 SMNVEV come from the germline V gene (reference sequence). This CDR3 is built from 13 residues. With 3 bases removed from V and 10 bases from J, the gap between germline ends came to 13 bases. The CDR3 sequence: CASSFGPEGIQYF. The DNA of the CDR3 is TGTGCCAGCAGTTTTGGACCTGAAGGGATTCAGTACTTC.

In nucleotides, the CDR3 is TGTGCCAGCAGTGAAGTACTGGGGGGACTAGCGTTCTACGAGCAGTACTTC. Encoded protein: CASSEVLGGLAFYEQYF. The J gene is TRBJ2-7, the V gene TRBV2; TRBD2 aligns across 10 bases. The CDR3 has 17 amino acids. V lost 1 base, J lost 3 bases, and 9 bases stayed unmatched. Germline loops: CDR1 SNHLY, CDR2 FYNNEI.

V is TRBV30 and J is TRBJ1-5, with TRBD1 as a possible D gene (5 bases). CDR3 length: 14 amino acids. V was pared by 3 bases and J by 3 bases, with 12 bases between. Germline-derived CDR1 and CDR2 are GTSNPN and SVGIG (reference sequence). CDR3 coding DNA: TGTGCCTGGAGCCAGGGACGTTACAATCAGCCCCAGCATTTT. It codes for CAWSQGRYNQPQHF.

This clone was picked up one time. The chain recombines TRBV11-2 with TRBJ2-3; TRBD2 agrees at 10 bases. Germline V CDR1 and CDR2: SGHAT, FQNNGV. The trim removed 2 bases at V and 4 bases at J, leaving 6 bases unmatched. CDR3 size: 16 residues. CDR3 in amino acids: CASSLTSGRAADTQYF. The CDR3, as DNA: TGTGCCAGCAGCTTAACGAGCGGGAGGGCCGCAGATACGCAGTATTTT.

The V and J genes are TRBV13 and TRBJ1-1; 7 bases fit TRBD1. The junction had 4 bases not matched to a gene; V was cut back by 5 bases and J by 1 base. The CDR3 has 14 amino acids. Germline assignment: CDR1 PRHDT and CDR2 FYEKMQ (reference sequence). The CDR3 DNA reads TGTGCCAGCAGCCCAGGGGGACGGAACACTGAAGCTTTCTTT. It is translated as CASSPGGRNTEAFF.

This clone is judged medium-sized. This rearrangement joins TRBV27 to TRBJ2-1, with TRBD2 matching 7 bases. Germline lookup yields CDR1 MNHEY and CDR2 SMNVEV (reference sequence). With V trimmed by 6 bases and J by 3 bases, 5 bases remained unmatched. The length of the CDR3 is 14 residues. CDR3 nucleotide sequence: TGTGCCAGCAGCGGCGGGAGCCTCTACAATGAGCAGTTCTTC. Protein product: CASSGGSLYNEQFF.

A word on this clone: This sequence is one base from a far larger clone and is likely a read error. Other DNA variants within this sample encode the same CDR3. The CDR3 coding sequence is TGTGCCAGCAGCCTAACAGTGAACACTGAAGCTTTCTTT. It encodes CASSLTVNTEAFF. The chain joins TRBV14 to TRBJ1-1, with D uncertain. Deletions cut 4 bases from V and 0 bases from J, with 6 bases between. This CDR3 has 13 amino acids. In germline, CDR1 is SGHDN, CDR2 FVKESK.

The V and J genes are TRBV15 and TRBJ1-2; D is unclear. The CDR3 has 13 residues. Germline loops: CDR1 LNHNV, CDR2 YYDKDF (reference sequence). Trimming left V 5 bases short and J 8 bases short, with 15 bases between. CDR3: CATSARLPEGYTF. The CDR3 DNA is TGTGCCACCAGCGCCAGACTCCCCGAGGGCTACACCTTC.

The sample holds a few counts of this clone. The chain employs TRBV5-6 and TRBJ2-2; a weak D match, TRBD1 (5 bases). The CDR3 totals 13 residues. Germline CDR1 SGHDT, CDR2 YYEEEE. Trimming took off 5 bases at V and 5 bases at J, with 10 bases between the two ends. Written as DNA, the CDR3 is TGTGCCAGCAGAGCTCAGGGAACCGGGGAGCTGTTTTTT. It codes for CASRAQGTGELFF.

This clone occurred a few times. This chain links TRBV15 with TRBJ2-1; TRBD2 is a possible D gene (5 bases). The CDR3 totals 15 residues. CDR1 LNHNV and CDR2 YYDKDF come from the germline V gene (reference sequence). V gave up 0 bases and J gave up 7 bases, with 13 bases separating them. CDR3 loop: CATSRERGNGNEQFF. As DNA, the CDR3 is TGTGCCACCAGCAGAGAACGAGGGAACGGGAATGAGCAGTTCTTC.

The CDR3 bases are TGTGCCAGCAGCGACTCGGTAGGGCCTAGGAATGAGCAGTTCTTC. This sequence encodes CASSDSVGPRNEQFF. The rearrangement uses TRBV27 and TRBJ2-1, with D uncertain. CDR1 and CDR2 (germline): MNHEY, SMNVEV (reference sequence). There are 15 residues in the CDR3. V was shortened by 6 bases and J by 7 bases, with 19 bases between the two germline ends.

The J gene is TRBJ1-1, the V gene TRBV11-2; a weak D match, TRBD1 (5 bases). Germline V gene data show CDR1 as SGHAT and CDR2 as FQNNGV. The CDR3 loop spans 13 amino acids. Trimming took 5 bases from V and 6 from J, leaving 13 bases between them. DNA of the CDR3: TGTGCCAGCAGCGGGGACGGAGCCCCTGAAGCTTTCTTT. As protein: CASSGDGAPEAFF.

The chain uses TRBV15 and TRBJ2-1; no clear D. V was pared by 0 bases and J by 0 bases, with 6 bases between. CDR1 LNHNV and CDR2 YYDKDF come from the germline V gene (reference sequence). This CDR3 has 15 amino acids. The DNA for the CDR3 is TGTGCCACCAGCAGAGATGCGAGCTCCTACAATGAGCAGTTCTTC. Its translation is CATSRDASSYNEQFF.

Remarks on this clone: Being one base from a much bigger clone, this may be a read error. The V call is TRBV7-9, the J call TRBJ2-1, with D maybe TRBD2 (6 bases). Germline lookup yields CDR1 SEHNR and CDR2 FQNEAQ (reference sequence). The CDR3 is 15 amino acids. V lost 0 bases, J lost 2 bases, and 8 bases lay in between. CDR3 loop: CASSLASGTYNEQFF. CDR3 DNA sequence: TGTGCCAGCAGCTTAGCTAGCGGCACCTACAATGAGCAGTTCTTC.

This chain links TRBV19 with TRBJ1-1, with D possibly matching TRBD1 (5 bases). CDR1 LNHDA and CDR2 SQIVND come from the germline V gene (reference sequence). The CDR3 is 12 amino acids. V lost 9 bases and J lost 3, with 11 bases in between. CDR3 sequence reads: CASRRGDTEAFF. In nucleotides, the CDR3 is TGTGCCAGCCGACGGGGGGACACTGAAGCTTTCTTT.

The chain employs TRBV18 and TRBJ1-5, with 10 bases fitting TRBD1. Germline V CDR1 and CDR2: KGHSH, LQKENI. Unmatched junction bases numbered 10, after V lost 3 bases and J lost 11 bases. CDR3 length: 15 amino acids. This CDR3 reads CASSPGTGDSRTQHF. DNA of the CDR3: TGTGCCAGCTCACCCGGGACAGGGGACTCTAGGACCCAGCATTTT. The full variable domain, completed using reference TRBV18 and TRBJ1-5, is NAGVMQNPRHLVRRRGQEARLRCSPMKGHSHVYWYRQLPEEGLKFMVYLQKENIIDESGMPKERFSAEFPKEGPSILRIQQVVRGDSAAYFCASSPGTGDSRTQHFGDGTRLSIL.

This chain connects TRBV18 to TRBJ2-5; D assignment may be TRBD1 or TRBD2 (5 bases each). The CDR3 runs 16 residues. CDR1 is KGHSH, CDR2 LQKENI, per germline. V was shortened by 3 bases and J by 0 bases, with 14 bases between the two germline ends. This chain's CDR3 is CASSPLIWDDQETQYF. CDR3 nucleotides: TGTGCCAGCTCACCGTTGATTTGGGACGACCAAGAGACCCAGTACTTC.

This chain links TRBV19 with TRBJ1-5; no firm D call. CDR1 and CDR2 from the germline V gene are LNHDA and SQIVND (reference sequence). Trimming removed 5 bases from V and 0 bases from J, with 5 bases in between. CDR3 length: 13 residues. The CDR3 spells CASSWFSNQPQHF. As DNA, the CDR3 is TGTGCCAGTAGTTGGTTTAGCAATCAGCCCCAGCATTTT.

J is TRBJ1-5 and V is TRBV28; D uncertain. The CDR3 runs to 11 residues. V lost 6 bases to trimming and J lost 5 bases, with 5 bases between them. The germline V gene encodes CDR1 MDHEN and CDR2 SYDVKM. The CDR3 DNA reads TGTGCCAGCAGCCCAGATCAGCCCCAGCATTTT. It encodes CASSPDQPQHF. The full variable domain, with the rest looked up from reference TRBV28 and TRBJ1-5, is DVKVTQSSRYLVKRTGEKVFLECVQDMDHENMFWYRQDPGLGLRLIYFSYDVKMKEKGDIPEGYSVSREKKERFSLILESASTNQTSMYLCASSPDQPQHFGDGTRLSIL.

This CDR3 reads CASRWTDSNQPQHF. CDR3 sequence (DNA): TGTGCCAGCAGGTGGACAGATAGCAATCAGCCCCAGCATTTT. The V call is TRBV28, the J call TRBJ1-5; tentative D call: TRBD1 (6 bases). The germline V gene has CDR1 MDHEN and CDR2 SYDVKM. V was trimmed by 6 bases and J by 0 bases, leaving 9 bases between them. This CDR3 is 14 amino acids long. Based on the CDR3 plus reference TRBV28 and TRBJ1-5, the full variable domain is DVKVTQSSRYLVKRTGEKVFLECVQDMDHENMFWYRQDPGLGLRLIYFSYDVKMKEKGDIPEGYSVSREKKERFSLILESASTNQTSMYLCASRWTDSNQPQHFGDGTRLSIL.

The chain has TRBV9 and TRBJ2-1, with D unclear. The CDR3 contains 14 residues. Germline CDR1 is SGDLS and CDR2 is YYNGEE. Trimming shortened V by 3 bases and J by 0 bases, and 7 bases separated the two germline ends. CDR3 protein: CASSGSFSYNEQFF. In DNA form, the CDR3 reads TGTGCCAGCAGCGGCTCCTTCTCCTACAATGAGCAGTTCTTC.

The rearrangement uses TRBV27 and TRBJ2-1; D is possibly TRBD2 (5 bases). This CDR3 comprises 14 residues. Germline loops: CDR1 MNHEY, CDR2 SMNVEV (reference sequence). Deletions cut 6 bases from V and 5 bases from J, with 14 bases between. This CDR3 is CASRSLGLDNEQFF. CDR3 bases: TGTGCCAGCAGGAGCTTAGGACTTGACAATGAGCAGTTCTTC.